Following are 11 T cell receptor beta chains from one sample sequenced in a study of Graves' ophthalmopathy and Graves' hyperthyroidism. RNA transcripts were the source from which TCR beta CDR3 regions were amplified. The first-round RT-PCR employed HTBI primers together with the Qiagen OneStep RT-PCR kit. A multiplex PCR was then performed as the second round. TCRdb ran MiXCR on the multiplex PCR reads and lists one entry per CDR3 protein. Among roughly 50,000 distinct CDR3 sequences, approximately 50% were seen once, and the ten largest hold around 4.5%. Specimen: peripheral blood. These receptors were collected from an adult woman with Graves' ophthalmopathy.

The CDR3 protein is CASSPLEGNEQFF. In DNA form, the CDR3 reads TGTGCCAGCAGTCCCTTAGAGGGGAATGAGCAGTTCTTC. The chain recombines TRBV28 with TRBJ2-1; D possibly uses TRBD1 or TRBD2 (5 bases each). V lost 5 bases and J 7 bases, leaving 12 bases between the germline ends. The CDR3 is 13 residues long. CDR1 is MDHEN, CDR2 SYDVKM, per germline.

The chain carries TRBV29-1 and TRBJ2-1; the D gene is possibly TRBD1 (6 bases). Trimming removed 6 bases from V and 0 bases from J, with 18 bases in between. CDR3 length equals 16 residues. Germline V gives CDR1 SQVTM, CDR2 ANQGSEA. The chain's CDR3 is CSVRPLQGSSYNEQFF. The CDR3 region has the DNA TGCAGCGTCCGACCCTTACAGGGTAGCTCCTACAATGAGCAGTTCTTC.

V is TRBV5-1 and J is TRBJ2-5; TRBD2 aligns across 7 bases. The CDR3 totals 14 residues. Germline V gene lookup returns CDR1 SGHRS and CDR2 YFSETQ. Trimming at V came to 1 base and at J to 2 bases, leaving 2 bases not matched to a gene. CDR3 loop: CASSLLAEQETQYF. CDR3 DNA sequence: TGCGCCAGCAGCTTGCTAGCGGAACAAGAGACCCAGTACTTC.

V and J are TRBV2 and TRBJ1-1; no firm D call. Germline CDR1 and CDR2: SNHLY and FYNNEI. CDR3 size: 15 residues. With 6 bases removed from V and 1 base from J, the gap between germline ends came to 15 bases. CDR3 amino acids: CASRTTGRSNTEAFF. The CDR3 DNA follows: TGTGCCAGCAGGACAACGGGTCGTTCGAACACTGAAGCTTTCTTT.

J is TRBJ2-5 and V is TRBV19; maybe TRBD1 (6 bases). The CDR3 runs 15 residues. Trimming took 11 bases from V and 0 from J, leaving 19 bases between them. In germline, CDR1 is LNHDA, CDR2 SQIVND (reference sequence). CDR3 protein: CAWTFVDSDQETQYF. The CDR3 DNA reads as TGTGCCTGGACTTTTGTGGACAGTGACCAAGAGACCCAGTACTTC.

This chain links TRBV7-9 with TRBJ2-7; 13 positions agree with TRBD2. The germline V gene encodes CDR1 SEHNR and CDR2 FQNEAQ (reference sequence). Germline trimming cut 4 bases from V and 2 bases from J; bases unmatched to any gene: 2. The CDR3 has 15 residues. The chain's CDR3 is CASSSGLAGTYEQYF. The DNA of the CDR3 is TGTGCCAGCAGCTCGGGACTAGCGGGGACCTACGAGCAGTACTTC.

Of note for this clonotype: No DNA is shown, since the ends of the CDR3 on it are uncertain; the CDR3 is the one TCRdb lists. The chain uses TRBV7-6 and TRBJ1-4; TRBD1 is taken as the D call from the table, unchecked against the DNA. The CDR3 is 21 amino acids long, termini counted. Germline values: CDR1 SGHVS, CDR2 FNYEAQ. CDR3 sequence reads: CASSSQETQYFGPGTNEKLFF.

The sample holds many counts of this clonotype. The chain combines TRBV28 with TRBJ2-7, with 8 bases fitting TRBD1. V lost 5 bases, J lost 9 bases, and 12 bases stayed unmatched. The CDR3 is 14 residues long. Germline V CDR1 and CDR2: MDHEN, SYDVKM. The CDR3: CASSPPGQVAMQYF. The CDR3 DNA sequence: TGTGCCAGCAGTCCCCCGGGACAGGTGGCGATGCAGTACTTC.

This clonotype is medium-sized (0.01 to 0.1%) within its sample. The chain uses TRBV7-8 and TRBJ1-6, with D uncertain. The germline V and J ends were trimmed by 3 bases and 9 bases, with 9 bases remaining between them. Germline V gives CDR1 SGHVS, CDR2 FQNEAQ. The CDR3 is made up of 13 amino acids. CDR3 sequence reads: CASSLGLSSPLHF. CDR3 nucleotide sequence: TGTGCCAGCAGCTTGGGCTTAAGTTCACCCCTCCACTTT.

In this sample, this clonotype turned up many times. The genes are TRBV7-2 and TRBJ1-6; the D gene is possibly TRBD1 (5 bases). Germline V gene lookup returns CDR1 SGHTA and CDR2 FQGNSA. CDR3 length: 16 residues. Between the trimmed V and J ends, which lost 5 bases and 3 bases, there was a span of 14 bases. This CDR3 is CASSPGTVYYNSPLHF. The CDR3 coding sequence is TGTGCCAGCAGCCCGGGGACCGTATACTATAATTCACCCCTCCACTTT.

This clonotype has at least ten counts. The CDR3 spells CASGTSGIDTQYF. The CDR3 DNA reads as TGTGCCAGCGGAACTAGCGGGATAGATACGCAGTATTTT. V usage is TRBV28 and J usage is TRBJ2-3; the match to TRBD2 covers 10 bases. Germline-derived CDR1 and CDR2 are MDHEN and SYDVKM. This CDR3 region has 13 residues. Unmatched junction bases numbered 4, after V lost 8 bases and J lost 5 bases.